These 18 T cell receptor beta chains share one sample of origin, sequenced in a study of blood T cell repertoires in COVID-19. Sequencing used immunoSEQ multiplex PCR; TCRdb keeps in-frame clones, though not all of them. The table includes 100,000 to 150,000 clones, about 89% detected once. Sequencing was done on a sample of peripheral blood. These receptors originate from a man between 50 and 59 years old with active or convalescent COVID-19.

J is TRBJ1-5 and V is TRBV2; unclear D gene. The CDR3 contains 13 residues. The V gene's germline CDR1 is SNHLY and CDR2 FYNNEI. V was trimmed by 8 bases and J by 7 bases, leaving 15 bases between them. This CDR3 is CASSAGWEQPQHF. CDR3 in DNA: TGTGCCAGCTCGGCGGGTTGGGAACAGCCCCAGCATTTT. Using reference TRBV2 and TRBJ1-5 for the parts outside the CDR3, the full variable domain is EPEVTQTPSHQVTQMGQEVILRCVPISNHLYFYWYRQILGQKVEFLVSFYNNEISEKSEIFDDQFSVERPDGSNFTLKIRSTKLEDSAMYFCASSAGWEQPQHFGDGTRLSIL.

On this clone itself: Other DNA sequences in this specimen translate into the identical CDR3. This rearrangement joins TRBV3-1 (or the pseudogene TRBV3-2) to TRBJ2-7, with 12 bases identical to TRBD2. The CDR3 has 15 residues. The trim removed 1 base at V and 4 bases at J, leaving 2 bases unmatched. In germline, CDR1 is LGHDT, CDR2 YNNKEL (reference sequence). The CDR3, as DNA: TGTGCCAGCAGCCAAGGGACTAGCGGGGTATACGAGCAGTACTTC. Translation: CASSQGTSGVYEQYF.

The genes are TRBV2 and TRBJ2-1; the D is unclear. Germline lookup yields CDR1 SNHLY and CDR2 FYNNEI. CDR3 length equals 15 residues. Trimming took off 2 bases at V and 4 bases at J, with 12 bases between the two ends. This CDR3 is CASSESGLQYNEQFF. Written as DNA, the CDR3 is TGTGCCAGCAGTGAATCGGGTCTGCAGTACAATGAGCAGTTCTTC.

The chain recombines TRBV20-1 with TRBJ1-5; TRBD1 might be the D (6 bases). The CDR3 sequence is 16 residues long. V dropped 3 bases and J dropped 5 bases, with 20 bases sitting between them. Germline V gives CDR1 DFQATT, CDR2 SNEGSKA (reference sequence). The CDR3 spells CSASARVLAGDQPQHF. The CDR3 coding sequence is TGCAGTGCTAGTGCCCGGGTCTTGGCAGGGGATCAGCCCCAGCATTTT.

The chain is built from TRBV12-3 or TRBV12-4 and TRBJ2-5, with a tentative D call TRBD1 (5 bases). The CDR3 is 13 residues long. V lost 6 bases and J 5 bases, leaving 13 bases between the germline ends. The DNA of the CDR3 is TGTGCCAGCAGCACAGGACGTCGTGAGACCCAGTACTTC. It codes for CASSTGRRETQYF.

The chain couples TRBV4-1 to TRBJ1-5, with 9 bases that match TRBD1. V gave up 4 bases and J gave up 4 bases; unmatched junction bases: 5. The CDR3 length is 15 residues. Germline assignment: CDR1 MGHRA and CDR2 YSYEKL. CDR3 sequence: CASSPGQGMNQPQHF. The CDR3 nucleotides are TGCGCCAGCAGCCCCGGACAGGGGATGAATCAGCCCCAGCATTTT.

The chain recombines TRBV29-1 with TRBJ1-2; no firm D call. V lost 2 bases to trimming and J lost 7 bases, with 14 bases between them. This CDR3 contains 13 residues. Per the germline V gene, CDR1 is SQVTM and CDR2 is ANQGSEA. CDR3 sequence reads: CSVERQTGFGYTF. The DNA for the CDR3 is TGCAGCGTTGAAAGGCAGACTGGGTTTGGCTACACCTTC. The full variable domain, in which reference TRBV29-1 and TRBJ1-2 provide the parts outside the CDR3, is SAVISQKPSRDICQRGTSLTIQCQVDSQVTMMFWYRQQPGQSLTLIATANQGSEATYESGFVIDKFPISRPNLTFSTLTVSNMSPEDSSIYLCSVERQTGFGYTFGSGTRLTVV.

In DNA, the CDR3 is TGTGCCAGCACTAGGGAGAGGAGCATGAACACTGAAGCTTTCTTT. Encoded protein: CASTRERSMNTEAFF. The V call is TRBV2, the J call TRBJ1-1; no definite D call. Germline lookup yields CDR1 SNHLY and CDR2 FYNNEI. The CDR3 runs to 15 residues. V lost 7 bases and J 0 bases, leaving 15 bases between the germline ends.

A word on this clone: One end of the junction is discordant with germline, which a read error may explain. The chain recombines TRBV3-1 (or the pseudogene TRBV3-2) with TRBJ2-5; tentatively, D is TRBD1 (5 bases). Germline CDR1 and CDR2: LGHDT and YNNKEL (reference sequence). This CDR3 is built from 15 residues. CDR3 in DNA: TGTGCCAGCAGTCAAGATCCAGGGTATGTAGAGACCCAGTACTTC. Translating it yields CASSQDPGYVETQYF.

The chain uses TRBV7-9 and TRBJ1-2; perhaps TRBD1 as D (5 bases). Deletions cut 5 bases from V and 4 bases from J, with 11 bases between. Germline CDR1 reads SEHNR; CDR2 reads FQNEAQ (reference sequence). This CDR3 has 13 residues. The CDR3 nucleotides read TGTGCCAGCAGCCCGGGGGGGGGCTATGGCTACACCTTC. Protein product: CASSPGGGYGYTF.

The V call is TRBV5-4, the J call TRBJ2-7, with 9 bases identical to TRBD1. V shed 4 bases, J shed 5 bases, and the junction held 13 bases outside the gene matches. The CDR3 runs 16 residues. Germline V gene sequence: CDR1 SGHNT, CDR2 YYREEE (reference sequence). The CDR3 loop reads CASSARQRTGDNEQYF. The CDR3 bases are TGTGCCAGCAGCGCAAGGCAGAGGACAGGGGACAACGAGCAGTACTTC.

V and J are TRBV9 and TRBJ2-2; TRBD2 matches 9 bases. The CDR3 is 19 amino acids. J gave up 1 base and V 0 bases, and 10 bases lay outside the gene matches. Germline V gene data show CDR1 as SGDLS and CDR2 as YYNGEE. CDR3 nucleotide sequence: TGTGCCAGCAGCGTAGTCCTCCCCGCGGGAGGGTGGAACACCGGGGAGCTGTTTTTT. Its translation is CASSVVLPAGGWNTGELFF. The whole variable domain, remainder taken from reference TRBV9 and TRBJ2-2, is DSGVTQTPKHLITATGQRVTLRCSPRSGDLSVYWYQQSLDQGLQFLIQYYNGEERAKGNILERFSAQQFPDLHSELNLSSLELGDSALYFCASSVVLPAGGWNTGELFFGEGSRLTVL.

V gene TRBV6-8 combines with J gene TRBJ2-5; D is perhaps TRBD1 (6 bases). Germline V gives CDR1 MNHGY, CDR2 SAAAGT. This CDR3 is built from 16 residues. V was trimmed by 5 bases and J by 5 bases, leaving 21 bases between them. The CDR3: CASSRERIRGWETQYF. CDR3 bases: TGTGCCAGCAGTCGCGAGAGAATCAGGGGTTGGGAGACCCAGTACTTC.

The chain recombines TRBV4-1 with TRBJ1-4, with D perhaps TRBD1 (5 bases). Germline CDR1 reads MGHRA; CDR2 reads YSYEKL. The V gene lost 0 bases and the J gene lost 3 bases, with 14 bases spanning the gap. CDR3 length: 17 amino acids. The CDR3 nucleotides read TGCGCCAGCAGCCAAGAAGGGCAGGGTGCGGCTAATGAAAAACTGTTTTTT. Its protein is CASSQEGQGAANEKLFF.

This clone was picked up one time. The chain combines TRBV4-3 with TRBJ2-7, with a possible D match to TRBD1 (6 bases). The V gene lost 0 bases and the J gene lost 3 bases, with 12 bases spanning the gap. The CDR3 runs to 15 residues. Germline loops: CDR1 LGHNA, CDR2 YSLEER. In DNA form, the CDR3 reads TGCGCCAGCAGCCAAGATCAGGACAGCTTCTACGAGCAGTACTTC. Amino acids: CASSQDQDSFYEQYF.

This sequence joins TRBV18 and TRBJ2-2; TRBD2 matches 10 bases. Trimming at V came to 5 bases and at J to 3 bases, leaving 3 bases not matched to a gene. The CDR3 has 15 amino acids. CDR1 and CDR2 from the germline V gene are KGHSH and LQKENI. CDR3 bases: TGTGCCAGCTCAGCTAGCGGGAGAGACACCGGGGAGCTGTTTTTT. It translates to CASSASGRDTGELFF.

The chain has TRBV18 and TRBJ2-7; D is unclear. From germline, CDR1 is KGHSH and CDR2 LQKENI. V was cut by 5 bases and J by 7 bases, with 18 bases left in between. This CDR3 comprises 14 residues. This CDR3 is CASSSSTIPGEQYF. As DNA, the CDR3 is TGTGCCAGCTCATCGAGTACTATACCCGGGGAGCAGTACTTC.

This chain joins TRBV28 and TRBJ2-1; 9 bases align to TRBD1. Germline CDR1 MDHEN, CDR2 SYDVKM. J gave up 1 base and V 4 bases, and 2 bases lay outside the gene matches. The CDR3 contains 15 residues. The CDR3 loop is CASSSGTGSYNEQFF. In nucleotides, the CDR3 is TGTGCCAGCAGTTCCGGGACAGGGTCCTACAATGAGCAGTTCTTC.